These T cell receptor beta chains were read from a single sample in a study of shared clonotypes between healthy human individuals. The assay was immunoSEQ multiplex PCR, and TCRdb's table has in-frame clones only and misses some. The sample yields around 2,000,000 clones, around 96% seen once. The sample taken for sequencing was naive CD8+ T cells sorted from blood. The receptor source for this set is a man younger than 35 in good health. Both conserved end residues are part of each CDR3. D genes are given only for firm matches. Rows give clone size only sometimes, using once, few, many, or a class for an expanded clone.

J: TRBJ1-4; V: TRBV6-6; size: -; D: -; DNA: TGTGCCAGCAGTCAGGGGCGCCCGAATGAAAAACTGTTTTTT; CDR3: CASSQGRPNEKLFF
J: TRBJ2-5; V: TRBV11-2; size: -; D: -; DNA: TGTGCCAGCAGCTTAGGAGTAAACGGAGACCGGCAAGAGACCCAGTACTTC; CDR3: CASSLGVNGDRQETQYF
J: TRBJ2-7; V: TRBV19; size: -; D: -; DNA: TGTGCCAGTAGTATTTCAGGGACTGGGGAGCAGTACTTC; CDR3: CASSISGTGEQYF
J: TRBJ1-3; V: TRBV7-9; size: -; D: TRBD1; DNA: TGTGCCAGCAGCTTAGTGGGACAGAGTTTT; CDR3: CASSLVGQSF
J: TRBJ2-1; V: TRBV4-1; size: -; D: -; DNA: TGCGCCAGCAGCTTTACGGGGAGCCTTGGCTACAATGAGCAGTTCTTC; CDR3: CASSFTGSLGYNEQFF
J: TRBJ2-1; V: TRBV7-6; size: once; D: TRBD1; DNA: TGTGCCAGCAGCCTCGTACGGGACAGCCTAAGGCATGAGCAGTTCTTC; CDR3: CASSLVRDSLRHEQFF
J: TRBJ2-3; V: TRBV6-5; size: -; D: TRBD2; DNA: TGTGCCAGCACGCTAGCGGGGGAGACAGATACGCAGTATTTT; CDR3: CASTLAGETDTQYF
J: TRBJ1-4; V: TRBV27; size: once; D: -; DNA: TGTGCCAGCAGCCCCGGGGCTGGTGAAAAACTGTTTTTT; CDR3: CASSPGAGEKLFF
J: TRBJ2-3; V: TRBV6-1; size: -; D: TRBD2; DNA: TGTGCCAGCAGTGAACGAGCGGGGGGCAGAACAGATACGCAGTATTTT; CDR3: CASSERAGGRTDTQYF
J: TRBJ2-7; V: TRBV5-1; size: -; D: -; DNA: TGCGCCAGCAGCTTGGTTACGGCGTACGAGCAGTACTTC; CDR3: CASSLVTAYEQYF
J: TRBJ1-2; V: TRBV16; size: -; D: -; DNA: TGTGCCAGCAGCCAATTAAGTGCACAGGGAGCTAACTATGGCTACACCTTC; CDR3: CASSQLSAQGANYGYTF
J: TRBJ2-7; V: TRBV11-2; size: -; D: -; DNA: TGTGCCAGCAGCCATCAATCCGGGACACCCTACGAGCAGTACTTC; CDR3: CASSHQSGTPYEQYF
J: TRBJ2-1; V: TRBV27; size: once; D: -; DNA: TGTGCCAGCAGTACTCGTTCGTTCCCTAGCGACTACAATGAGCAGTTCTTC; CDR3: CASSTRSFPSDYNEQFF
J: TRBJ2-1; V: TRBV19; size: once; D: TRBD2; DNA: TGTGCCAGTAGTATGGAAGGGGAACTAGCGGGAATCGATGAGCAGTTCTTC; CDR3: CASSMEGELAGIDEQFF
J: TRBJ2-1; V: TRBV6-5; size: -; D: TRBD1; DNA: TGTGCCAGCAGTTACAGGGGACAGAACTACAATGAGCAGTTCTTC; CDR3: CASSYRGQNYNEQFF
J: TRBJ2-7; V: TRBV19; size: -; D: -; DNA: TGTGCCAGTAACGGGGCGGGCTCCTACGAGCAGTACTTC; CDR3: CASNGAGSYEQYF
J: TRBJ2-1; V: TRBV7-7; size: -; D: TRBD2; DNA: TGTGCTAGCAGCTTAGGACCAGCGGGGGGATACAATGAGCAGTTCTTC; CDR3: CASSLGPAGGYNEQFF